This TCR beta chain appears in the sequencing data of a study of blood T cell repertoires in COVID-19. Whole-study context: Sites across the United States, Italy and Spain contributed samples from acute and convalescent COVID-19.

Study processing details: Estimates of nucleated cell counts were drawn from the amplification of reference gene primers. Sequenced by immunoSEQ multiplex PCR; TCRdb stores in-frame clones only, minus some. V and J calls and clone size are as listed in that table; D and trimming were resolved from the DNA. The sample consists of around 280,000 clones, about 90% of them appearing once. The specimen sequenced was peripheral blood. The sequence derives from a woman aged 45-60 years who had recovered from COVID-19.

The CDR3: CASGLPDRGMGSNEQFF. DNA of the CDR3: TGTGCTAGTGGTTTGCCGGACAGGGGGATGGGTAGTAATGAGCAGTTCTTC. V is TRBV12-5 and J is TRBJ2-1; 10 nucleotides match TRBD1. Germline loops: CDR1 LGHNT, CDR2 FRNRAP. CDR3 length: 17 amino acids. Trimming at V came to 2 bases and at J to 7 bases, leaving 11 bases not matched to a gene.